A single sample is the source of the 7 T cell receptor beta chains below, sequenced in a study of cytomegalovirus exposure and HLA in healthy donors. Clones were read by immunoSEQ multiplex PCR, and TCRdb kept only the in-frame ones, dropping some. The data show about 130,000 clones, about 96% seen once. The material sequenced was PBMCs. The receptors shown here come from a man younger than 35 in good health and CMV-seronegative.

The chain has TRBV7-2 and TRBJ2-2; 7 nucleotides line up with TRBD1. The germline CDR1 and CDR2 sequences are SGHTA and FQGNSA. The length of the CDR3 is 15 residues. V gave up 7 bases and J gave up 2 bases; unmatched junction bases: 7. The CDR3 region is CASKRNRGNTGELFF. CDR3 nucleotide sequence: TGTGCCAGCAAAAGAAACAGGGGTAACACCGGGGAGCTGTTTTTT.

This sequence joins TRBV27 and TRBJ2-7; D might be TRBD2 (6 bases). Germline lookup yields CDR1 MNHEY and CDR2 SMNVEV (reference sequence). CDR3 length: 12 residues. V was pared by 5 bases and J by 3 bases, with 8 bases between. The CDR3 region is CASSTGLYEQYF. The CDR3 DNA is TGTGCCAGCAGTACGGGACTCTACGAGCAGTACTTC.

CDR3 coding DNA: TGTGCCAGCATCGACCCGGGACTTCTCTCCTACAATGAGCAGTTCTTC. Residues: CASIDPGLLSYNEQFF. This chain links TRBV7-9 with TRBJ2-1; the D gene is possibly TRBD2 (6 bases). The V and J ends lost 7 bases and 0 bases respectively, with 16 bases between them. The CDR3 is 16 residues long. Germline V lookup: CDR1 SEHNR, CDR2 FQNEAQ (reference sequence).

V usage is TRBV27 and J usage is TRBJ2-7, with 11 bases matching TRBD1. The CDR3 totals 14 residues. CDR1 is MNHEY and CDR2 is SMNVEV in the germline V gene (reference sequence). Losses at the gene ends were 6 bases for V and 2 bases for J; bases not matched to a gene: 3. The CDR3 sequence is CASSPDRGPYEQYF. CDR3 in DNA: TGTGCCAGCAGCCCGGACAGGGGGCCCTACGAGCAGTACTTC.

V and J are TRBV27 and TRBJ1-2, with TRBD1 matching over 8 bases. The CDR3 runs to 15 residues. Germline V gives CDR1 MNHEY, CDR2 SMNVEV (reference sequence). Losses at the gene ends were 2 bases for V and 5 bases for J; bases not matched to a gene: 7. The CDR3 DNA follows: TGTGCCAGCAGTTTAGCCGGGACAGGAATATATGGCTACACCTTC. It encodes CASSLAGTGIYGYTF.

CDR3 in DNA: TGTGCCAGCAGTTCTCCCCAACGGGACAGGAAAAACATTCAGTACTTC. It is translated as CASSSPQRDRKNIQYF. The J gene is TRBJ2-4, the V gene TRBV28; 8 bases match TRBD1. This CDR3 has 16 residues. Per germline, CDR1 MDHEN and CDR2 SYDVKM. V lost 4 bases and J lost 4; bases outside the gene matches: 9.

The rearrangement uses TRBV14 and TRBJ2-1; D is ambiguous. The V end lost 2 bases, the J end lost 4 bases, and 6 bases lay between the germline ends. The CDR3 is 13 amino acids. The germline gives CDR1 SGHDN, CDR2 FVKESK. The CDR3 nucleotides read TGTGCCAGCAGCCAATCGACTTACAATGAGCAGTTCTTC. Its protein is CASSQSTYNEQFF.